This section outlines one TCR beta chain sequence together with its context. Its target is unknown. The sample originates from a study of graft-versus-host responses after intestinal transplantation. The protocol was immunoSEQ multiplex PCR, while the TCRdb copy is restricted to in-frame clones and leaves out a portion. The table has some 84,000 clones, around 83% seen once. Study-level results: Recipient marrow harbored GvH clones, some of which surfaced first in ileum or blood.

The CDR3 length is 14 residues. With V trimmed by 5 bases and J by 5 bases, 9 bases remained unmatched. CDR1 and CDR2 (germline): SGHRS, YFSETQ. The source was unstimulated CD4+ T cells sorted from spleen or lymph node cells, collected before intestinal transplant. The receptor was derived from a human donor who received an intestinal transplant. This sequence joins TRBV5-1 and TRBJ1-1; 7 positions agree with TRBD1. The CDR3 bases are TGCGCCAGCAGAACTACAGGGGACGAGACTGAAGCTTTCTTT. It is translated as CASRTTGDETEAFF.